Reported below is one T cell receptor (beta chain). This sample is part of a study of blood T cell repertoires in COVID-19. Germline V gene lookup returns CDR1 SNHLY and CDR2 FYNNEI. The germline V and J ends were trimmed by 6 bases and 3 bases, with 14 bases remaining between them. The length of the CDR3 is 14 residues. Clones were sequenced by immunoSEQ multiplex PCR, and TCRdb holds only the in-frame ones, with some missing. Here the sample spans about 250,000 clones, 65% to 90% being singletons. Sequences were obtained from peripheral blood. This chain joins TRBV2 and TRBJ1-1, with unresolved D. This clonotype originated in a woman older than 75 with active or convalescent COVID-19. The CDR3 coding sequence is TGTGCCAGCAGCATTAAACCTGGAGACACTGAAGCTTTCTTT. It codes for CASSIKPGDTEAFF.